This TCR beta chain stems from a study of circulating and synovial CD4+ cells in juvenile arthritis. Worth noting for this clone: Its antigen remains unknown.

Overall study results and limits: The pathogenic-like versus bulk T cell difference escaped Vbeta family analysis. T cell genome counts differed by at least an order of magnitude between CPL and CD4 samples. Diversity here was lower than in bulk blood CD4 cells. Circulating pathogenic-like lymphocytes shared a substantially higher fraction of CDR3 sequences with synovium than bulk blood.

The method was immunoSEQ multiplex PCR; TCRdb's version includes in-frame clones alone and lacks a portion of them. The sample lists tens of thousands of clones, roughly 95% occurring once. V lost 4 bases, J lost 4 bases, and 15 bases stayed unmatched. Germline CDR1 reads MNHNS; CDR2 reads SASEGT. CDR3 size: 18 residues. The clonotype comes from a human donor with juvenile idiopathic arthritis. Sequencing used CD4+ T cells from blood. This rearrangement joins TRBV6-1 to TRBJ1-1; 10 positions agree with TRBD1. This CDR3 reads CASSANRDRGRVSTEAFF. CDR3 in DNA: TGTGCCAGCAGTGCTAACCGGGACAGGGGCCGTGTTAGCACTGAAGCTTTCTTT.